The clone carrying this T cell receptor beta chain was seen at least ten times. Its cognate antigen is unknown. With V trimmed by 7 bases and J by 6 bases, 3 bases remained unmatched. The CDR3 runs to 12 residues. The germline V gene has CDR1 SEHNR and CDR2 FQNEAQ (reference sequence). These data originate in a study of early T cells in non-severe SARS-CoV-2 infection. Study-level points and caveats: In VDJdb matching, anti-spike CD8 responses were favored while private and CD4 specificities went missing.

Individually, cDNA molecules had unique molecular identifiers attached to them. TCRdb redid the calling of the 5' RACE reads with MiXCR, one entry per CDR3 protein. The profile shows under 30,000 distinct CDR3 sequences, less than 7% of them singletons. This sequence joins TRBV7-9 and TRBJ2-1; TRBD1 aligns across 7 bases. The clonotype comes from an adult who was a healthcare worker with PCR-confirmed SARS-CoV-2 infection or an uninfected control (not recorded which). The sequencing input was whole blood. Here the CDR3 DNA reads TGTGCCAGCAAGGGGGACAGCAATGAGCAGTTCTTC. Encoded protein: CASKGDSNEQFF.